This T cell receptor beta chain is drawn from a study of regulatory T cells in long-lasting Graves disease. Notes on the study in general: With a few thousand shared public clonotypes, persistent patients exceeded new patients, who shared roughly 920.

In its sample, this clonotype was seen many times. Its antigen remains unknown. CDR3-region Arm-PCR and iRepertoire HTBI primers produced the TCR beta libraries. TCRdb re-analysed the multiplex PCR reads in MiXCR, keeping a single row per CDR3 protein. The table has roughly 400,000 distinct CDR3 sequences, about 16% seen once. As to time point: newly diagnosed GD, antithyroid drugs for less than 3 months. Following extraction of RNA from PBMCs, that RNA was used to make the TCR library. American Thyroid Association guidelines were used to diagnose Graves' disease. The data were also submitted as part of a second study, on T cells in Graves' hyperthyroidism and ophthalmopathy. That publication notes: Based on clinical symptoms, serum thyroxine and TRAb, thyroid ultrasound and orbital computed tomography, diagnoses were reached.

The TCR comes from a young woman with Graves disease. Sequencing was performed on peripheral blood mononuclear cells (PBMCs), taken at new diagnosis, from a patient treated with antithyroid drugs.

CDR3 sequence (DNA): TGTGCCAGCAGCTTCCGGACTCAGTATGGCTACACCTTC. The encoded protein is CASSFRTQYGYTF. The chain joins TRBV11-2 to TRBJ1-2; D gene unclear. The CDR3 length is 13 residues. The germline CDR1 and CDR2 sequences are SGHAT and FQNNGV. Trimming removed 3 bases from V and 5 bases from J, with 10 bases in between.